This TCR beta chain comes out of a study of blood T cells in healthy people across ages. This CDR3 has 15 residues. Germline-derived CDR1 and CDR2 are LGHDT and YNNKEL (reference sequence). V shed 2 bases and J shed 6 bases, with 16 bases lying between them. PCR was performed a second time for 7 to 11 cycles using a sample-barcoded 5' primer and a J-beta primer mix. TCRdb passed the 5' RACE reads through MiXCR, listing each CDR3 protein once. The repertoire includes 760,000 or so distinct CDR3 sequences, roughly 25% of them detected once, and more than 8% sits in the top ten. These same records also appear under a second study, on T cells of mothers and their children. As reported in that work: Amplification in the second PCR used the M1S primer, which added sample barcodes and 2-4 random nucleotides.

V is TRBV3-1 and J is TRBJ2-5; TRBD2 might be the D (5 bases). Sequencing was done on a sample of blood. The TCR comes from a boy between 5 and 17 years old in good health. For the CDR3, the DNA is TGTGCCAGCAGCCAATGGAATGGAGCGGATCAGACCCAGTACTTC. Translation: CASSQWNGADQTQYF.